Included here is one TCR beta chain sequence, with context. The target antigen is unknown. Unrecorded immune exposure was likely among donors, who were nominally healthy when sampled. This CDR3 is built from 17 residues. Germline loops: CDR1 LNHNV, CDR2 YYDKDF (reference sequence). The V gene end was trimmed by 0 bases and the J gene end by 7 bases; junction bases not matched to a gene: 10. PCR was performed using 60 Vbeta and 13 Jbeta primers. Produced via immunoSEQ multiplex PCR; TCRdb's table is partial and in-frame only. The table lists approximately 130,000 clones, around 86% of them singletons, with 8.1% in the top ten. This entry belongs to a study of cytomegalovirus exposure and HLA in healthy donors. General study findings and limits: Among donors in an Asian-associated ancestry cluster, a later analysis reportedly found fewer N-insertions than the roughly 700-donor mean. Later analysis revealed greater clonal expansion in HLA-associated TCR beta chains than in equally common others.

Source material: PBMCs. The source is a woman between 45 and 65 years old in good health and CMV-seropositive. The chain links TRBV15 to TRBJ2-1; 9 nucleotides line up with TRBD2. CDR3 residues: CATSRDSGGLAWNEQFF. Written as DNA, the CDR3 is TGTGCCACCAGCAGAGATAGTGGGGGACTAGCATGGAATGAGCAGTTCTTC.